One sample yielded the 9 T cell receptor beta chains listed below, sequenced in a study of T cell changes during pregnancy in multiple sclerosis. Clones were sequenced by immunoSEQ multiplex PCR, and TCRdb holds only the in-frame ones, with some missing. The sample lists about 61,000 clones, 85% to 90% occurring once. The material was peripheral blood, obtained in the first trimester of pregnancy. The receptors here all came from a female donor in good health, enrolled as a control in a pregnancy study.

V gene TRBV9 combines with J gene TRBJ2-7, with 8 bases fitting TRBD2. The CDR3 length is 16 residues. CDR1 is SGDLS and CDR2 is YYNGEE in the germline V gene. The trim removed 0 bases at V and 1 base at J, leaving 6 bases unmatched. The CDR3 bases are TGTGCCAGCAGCGTAGAAGCGGGGGTTTTGTCCTACGAGCAGTACTTC. This codes for CASSVEAGVLSYEQYF.

This chain joins TRBV4-3 and TRBJ1-1, with D uncertain. The CDR3 length is 14 residues. V dropped 1 base and J dropped 5 bases, with 11 bases sitting between them. Germline values: CDR1 LGHNA, CDR2 YSLEER. CDR3 residues: CASSQGLKVTEAFF. The CDR3 region has the DNA TGCGCCAGCAGCCAAGGACTTAAGGTTACTGAAGCTTTCTTT.

This chain joins TRBV7-2 and TRBJ2-5, with 10 bases fitting TRBD2. Unmatched junction bases numbered 8, after V lost 5 bases and J lost 5 bases. This CDR3 contains 15 residues. Looked up from germline, CDR1 is SGHTA and CDR2 is FQGNSA. The CDR3 DNA reads as TGTGCCAGCAGCCCCCCGCTAGCGGGGGATGAGACCCAGTACTTC. Encoded protein: CASSPPLAGDETQYF.

This clone was seen only once. The V gene is TRBV5-1, the J gene TRBJ1-6, with 7 positions matching TRBD1. CDR1 is SGHRS and CDR2 is YFSETQ in the germline V gene. Unmatched junction bases numbered 6, after V lost 4 bases and J lost 5 bases. The CDR3 loop spans 15 amino acids. CDR3 DNA: TGCGCCAGCAGCACGCGGGGACAGAATAATTCACCCCTCCACTTT. This codes for CASSTRGQNNSPLHF.

This chain links TRBV19 with TRBJ2-1; 10 bases line up with TRBD2. CDR3 length: 15 amino acids. With 1 base clipped from V and 7 bases from J, the junction kept 4 bases outside the gene matches. Germline V gene lookup returns CDR1 LNHDA and CDR2 SQIVND (reference sequence). Written as DNA, the CDR3 is TGTGCCAGTAGTATAGCGAGCGGGGGGGGGAATGAGCAGTTCTTC. Protein sequence: CASSIASGGGNEQFF.

This sequence joins TRBV13 and TRBJ2-1, with no clear D. The ends were cut back, 2 bases at V and 4 bases at J, with 9 bases in the middle. This CDR3 spans 14 amino acids. The germline V gene has CDR1 PRHDT and CDR2 FYEKMQ (reference sequence). The CDR3 nucleotides read TGTGCCAGCAGCTTAAGCAGGCTTTACAATGAGCAGTTCTTC. Its translation is CASSLSRLYNEQFF.

The chain has TRBV6-1 and TRBJ2-7; TRBD2 might be the D (6 bases). The germline gives CDR1 MNHNS, CDR2 SASEGT. V lost 2 bases to trimming and J lost 4 bases, with 15 bases between them. The CDR3 is 15 residues long. The CDR3 DNA is TGTGCCAGCAGTGAACGGTTTCGCGGGGCTTACGAGCAGTACTTC. It encodes CASSERFRGAYEQYF.

The chain employs TRBV5-1 and TRBJ1-1; 9 bases fit TRBD1. This CDR3 is built from 14 residues. V lost 1 base and J lost 5; bases outside the gene matches: 3. CDR1 SGHRS and CDR2 YFSETQ come from the germline V gene. The chain's CDR3 is CASSLTGGFTEAFF. CDR3 nucleotide sequence: TGCGCCAGCAGCTTGACAGGGGGCTTTACTGAAGCTTTCTTT.

The count of this clone is one. The rearrangement uses TRBV27 and TRBJ1-5; 8 bases are a match to TRBD1. Per germline, CDR1 MNHEY and CDR2 SMNVEV (reference sequence). V lost 2 bases, J lost 1 base, and 7 bases stayed unmatched. CDR3 length: 17 residues. CDR3 bases: TGTGCCAGCAGTTTAAGGCAGGGGGCTAGCAGCAATCAGCCCCAGCATTTT. Amino acids: CASSLRQGASSNQPQHF.